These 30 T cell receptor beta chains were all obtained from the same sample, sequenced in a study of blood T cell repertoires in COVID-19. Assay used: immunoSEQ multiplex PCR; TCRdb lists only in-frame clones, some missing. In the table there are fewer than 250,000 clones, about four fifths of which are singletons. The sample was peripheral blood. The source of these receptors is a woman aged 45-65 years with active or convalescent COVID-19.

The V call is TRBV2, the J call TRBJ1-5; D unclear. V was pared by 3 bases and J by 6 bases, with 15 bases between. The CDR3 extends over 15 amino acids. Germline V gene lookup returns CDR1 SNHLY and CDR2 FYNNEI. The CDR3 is CASSESEGKSQPQHF. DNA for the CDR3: TGTGCCAGCAGTGAGTCCGAGGGAAAAAGTCAGCCCCAGCATTTT.

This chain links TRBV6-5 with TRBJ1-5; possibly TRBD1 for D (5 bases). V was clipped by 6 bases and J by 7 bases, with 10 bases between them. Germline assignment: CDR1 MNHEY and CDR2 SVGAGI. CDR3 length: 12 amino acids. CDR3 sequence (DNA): TGTGCCAGCAGAACATGGGGCCAGCCCCAGCATTTT. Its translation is CASRTWGQPQHF.

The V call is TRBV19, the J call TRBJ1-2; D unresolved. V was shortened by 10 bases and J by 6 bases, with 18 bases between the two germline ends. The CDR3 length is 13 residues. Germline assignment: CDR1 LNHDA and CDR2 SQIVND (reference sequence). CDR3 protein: CATSKAEKHGYTF. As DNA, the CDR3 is TGTGCCACTTCGAAGGCGGAAAAGCATGGCTACACCTTC.

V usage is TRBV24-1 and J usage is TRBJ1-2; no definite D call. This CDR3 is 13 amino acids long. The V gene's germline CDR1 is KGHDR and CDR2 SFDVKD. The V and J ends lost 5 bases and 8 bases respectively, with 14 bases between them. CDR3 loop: CATSAEGTGGYTF. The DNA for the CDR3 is TGTGCCACCAGTGCTGAGGGAACGGGAGGCTACACCTTC.

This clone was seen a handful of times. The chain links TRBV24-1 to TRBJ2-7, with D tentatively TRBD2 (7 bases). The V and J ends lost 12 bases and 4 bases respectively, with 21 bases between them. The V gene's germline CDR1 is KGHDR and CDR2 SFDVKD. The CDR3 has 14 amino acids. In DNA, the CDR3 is TGTGCCGTCTCCCCCCGGGGGGCCGCATACGAGCAGTACGTC. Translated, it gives CAVSPRGAAYEQYV.

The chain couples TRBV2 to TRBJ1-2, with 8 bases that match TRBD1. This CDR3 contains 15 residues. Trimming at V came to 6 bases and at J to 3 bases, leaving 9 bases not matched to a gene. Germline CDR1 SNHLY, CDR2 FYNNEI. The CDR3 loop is CASSPGTGNYYGYTF. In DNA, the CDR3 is TGTGCCAGCAGCCCTGGGACAGGAAATTACTATGGCTACACCTTC. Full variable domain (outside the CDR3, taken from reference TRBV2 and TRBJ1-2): EPEVTQTPSHQVTQMGQEVILRCVPISNHLYFYWYRQILGQKVEFLVSFYNNEISEKSEIFDDQFSVERPDGSNFTLKIRSTKLEDSAMYFCASSPGTGNYYGYTFGSGTRLTVV.

This chain's CDR3 is CSVVWASGAFF. For the CDR3, the DNA is TGCAGCGTTGTGTGGGCGTCGGGGGCTTTCTTT. The V call is TRBV29-1, the J call TRBJ1-1; D is undetermined. CDR3 size: 11 residues. Trimming cost V 4 bases and J 11 bases, with 14 bases left between them. Germline values: CDR1 SQVTM, CDR2 ANQGSEA.

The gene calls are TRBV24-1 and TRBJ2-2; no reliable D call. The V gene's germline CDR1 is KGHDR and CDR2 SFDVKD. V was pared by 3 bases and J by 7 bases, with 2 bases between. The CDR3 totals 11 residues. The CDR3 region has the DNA TGTGCCACCAGTGATCTCGGGGAGCTGTTTTTT. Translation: CATSDLGELFF.

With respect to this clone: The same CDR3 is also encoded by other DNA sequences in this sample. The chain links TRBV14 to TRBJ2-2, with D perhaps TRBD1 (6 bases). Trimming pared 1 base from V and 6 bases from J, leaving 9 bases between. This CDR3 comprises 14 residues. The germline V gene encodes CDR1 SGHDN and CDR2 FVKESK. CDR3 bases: TGTGCCAGCAGCCAAGTTTCAGGGGCCGGGGAGCTGTTTTTT. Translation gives CASSQVSGAGELFF.

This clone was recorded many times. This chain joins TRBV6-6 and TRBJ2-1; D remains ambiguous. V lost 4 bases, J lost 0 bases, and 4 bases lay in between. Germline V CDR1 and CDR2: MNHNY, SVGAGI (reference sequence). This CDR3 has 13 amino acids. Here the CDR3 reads CASSFSSYNEQFF. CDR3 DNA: TGTGCCAGCAGTTTTAGCTCCTACAATGAGCAGTTCTTC.

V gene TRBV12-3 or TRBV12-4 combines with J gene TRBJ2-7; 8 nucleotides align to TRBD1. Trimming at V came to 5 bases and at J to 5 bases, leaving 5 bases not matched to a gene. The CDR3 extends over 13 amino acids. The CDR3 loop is CASSRQGWNEQYV. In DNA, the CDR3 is TGTGCCAGCAGTCGACAGGGGTGGAACGAGCAGTACGTC.

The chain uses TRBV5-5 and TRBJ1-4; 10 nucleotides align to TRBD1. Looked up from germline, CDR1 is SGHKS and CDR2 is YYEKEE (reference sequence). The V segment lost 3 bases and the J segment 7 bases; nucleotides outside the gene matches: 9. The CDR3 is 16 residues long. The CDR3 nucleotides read TGTGCCAGCAGCTCGGAGACAGGGGGCCGGGGTGAAAAACTGTTTTTT. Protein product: CASSSETGGRGEKLFF.

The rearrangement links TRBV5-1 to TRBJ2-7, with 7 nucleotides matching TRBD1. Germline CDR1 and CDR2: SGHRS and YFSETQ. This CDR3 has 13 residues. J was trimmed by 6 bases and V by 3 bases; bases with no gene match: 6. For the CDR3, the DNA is TGCGCCAGCAGCTCGATACAGGGGACCGAGCAGTACTTC. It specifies CASSSIQGTEQYF.

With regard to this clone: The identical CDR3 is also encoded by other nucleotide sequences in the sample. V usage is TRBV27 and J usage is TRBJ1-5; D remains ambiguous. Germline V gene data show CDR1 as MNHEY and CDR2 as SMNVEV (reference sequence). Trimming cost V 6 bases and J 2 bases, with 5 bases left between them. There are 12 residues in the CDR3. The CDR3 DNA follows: TGTGCCAGCAGGAGGGGCAATCAGCCCCAGCATTTT. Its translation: CASRRGNQPQHF.

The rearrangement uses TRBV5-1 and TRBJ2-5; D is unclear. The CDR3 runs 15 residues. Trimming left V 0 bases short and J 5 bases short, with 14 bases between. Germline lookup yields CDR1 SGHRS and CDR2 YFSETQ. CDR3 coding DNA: TGCGCCAGCAGCTTGGTGGCAGGTTTTATGGAGACCCAGTACTTC. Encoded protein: CASSLVAGFMETQYF. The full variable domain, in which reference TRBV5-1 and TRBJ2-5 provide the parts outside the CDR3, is KAGVTQTPRYLIKTRGQQVTLSCSPISGHRSVSWYQQTPGQGLQFLFEYFSETQRNKGNFPGRFSGRQFSNSRSEMNVSTLELGDSALYLCASSLVAGFMETQYFGPGTRLLVL.

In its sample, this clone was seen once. CDR3 bases: TGTGCCAGCAGTGCTCAGGTCCACCAGGCCACCGGGGAGCTGTTTTTT. It encodes CASSAQVHQATGELFF. This rearrangement joins TRBV6-1 to TRBJ2-2; D gene ambiguous. V was shortened by 4 bases and J by 4 bases, with 16 bases between the two germline ends. Germline CDR1 is MNHNS and CDR2 is SASEGT. There are 16 residues in the CDR3.

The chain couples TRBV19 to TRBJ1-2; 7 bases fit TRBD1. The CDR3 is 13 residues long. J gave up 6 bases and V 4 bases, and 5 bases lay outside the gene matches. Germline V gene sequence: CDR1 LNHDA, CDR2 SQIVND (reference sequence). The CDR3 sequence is CASSTSQGNGYTF. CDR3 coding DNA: TGTGCCAGTAGTACCTCACAGGGGAATGGCTACACCTTC.

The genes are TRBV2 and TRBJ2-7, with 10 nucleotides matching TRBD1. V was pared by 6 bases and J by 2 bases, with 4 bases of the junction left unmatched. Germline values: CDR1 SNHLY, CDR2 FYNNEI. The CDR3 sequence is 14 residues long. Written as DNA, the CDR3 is TGTGCCAGCAGCCCGGGACAGGGGACCTACGAGCAGTACTTC. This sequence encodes CASSPGQGTYEQYF.

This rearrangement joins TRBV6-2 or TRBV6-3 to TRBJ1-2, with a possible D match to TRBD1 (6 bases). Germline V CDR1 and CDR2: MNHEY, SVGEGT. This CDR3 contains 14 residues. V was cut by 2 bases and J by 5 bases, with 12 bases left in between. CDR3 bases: TGTGCCAGCAGTTACGGGACAACCTTTTATGGCTACACCTTC. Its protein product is CASSYGTTFYGYTF.

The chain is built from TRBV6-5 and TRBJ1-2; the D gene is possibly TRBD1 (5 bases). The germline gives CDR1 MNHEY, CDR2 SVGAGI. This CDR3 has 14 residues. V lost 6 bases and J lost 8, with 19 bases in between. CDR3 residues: CASRRSTGAPGYTF. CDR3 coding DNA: TGTGCCAGCAGAAGGAGTACAGGTGCCCCAGGCTACACCTTC.

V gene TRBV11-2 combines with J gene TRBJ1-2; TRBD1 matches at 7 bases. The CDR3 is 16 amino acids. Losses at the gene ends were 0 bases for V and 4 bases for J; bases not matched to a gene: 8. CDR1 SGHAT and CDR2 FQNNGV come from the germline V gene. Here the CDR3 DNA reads TGTGCCAGCAGCTTAGATGGCAGGGGGAAATCCTATGGCTACACCTTC. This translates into CASSLDGRGKSYGYTF.

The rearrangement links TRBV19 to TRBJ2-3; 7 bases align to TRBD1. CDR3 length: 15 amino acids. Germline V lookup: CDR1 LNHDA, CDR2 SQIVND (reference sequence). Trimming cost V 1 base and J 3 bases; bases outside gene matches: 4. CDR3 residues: CASSIGGGGTDTQYF. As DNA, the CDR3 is TGTGCCAGTAGTATAGGAGGGGGCGGTACAGATACGCAGTATTTT.

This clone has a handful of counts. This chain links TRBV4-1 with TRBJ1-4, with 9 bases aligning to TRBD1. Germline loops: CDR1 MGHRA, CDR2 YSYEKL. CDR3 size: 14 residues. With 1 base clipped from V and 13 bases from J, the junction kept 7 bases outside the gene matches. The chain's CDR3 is CASSQGQTGGVLFF. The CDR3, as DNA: TGCGCCAGCAGCCAAGGGCAGACAGGGGGGGTACTGTTTTTT.

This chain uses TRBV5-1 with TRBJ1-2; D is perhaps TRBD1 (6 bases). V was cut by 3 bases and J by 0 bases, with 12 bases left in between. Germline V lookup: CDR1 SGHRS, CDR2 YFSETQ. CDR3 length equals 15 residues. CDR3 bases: TGCGCCAGCAGCTCACAGGGACACACTAACTATGGCTACACCTTC. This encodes CASSSQGHTNYGYTF.

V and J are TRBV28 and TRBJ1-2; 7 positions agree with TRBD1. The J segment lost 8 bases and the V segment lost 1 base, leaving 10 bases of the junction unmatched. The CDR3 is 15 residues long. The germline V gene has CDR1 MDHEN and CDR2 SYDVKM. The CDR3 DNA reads TGTGCCAGCAGTTTATCTTCAGGGGGAAATAAGGGCTACACCTTC. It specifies CASSLSSGGNKGYTF.

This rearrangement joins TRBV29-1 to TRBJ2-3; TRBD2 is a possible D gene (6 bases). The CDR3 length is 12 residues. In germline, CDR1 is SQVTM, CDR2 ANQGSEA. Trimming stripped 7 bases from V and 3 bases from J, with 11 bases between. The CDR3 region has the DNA TGCAGCGGGACTATTGGAACAGATACGCAGTATTTT. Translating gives CSGTIGTDTQYF.

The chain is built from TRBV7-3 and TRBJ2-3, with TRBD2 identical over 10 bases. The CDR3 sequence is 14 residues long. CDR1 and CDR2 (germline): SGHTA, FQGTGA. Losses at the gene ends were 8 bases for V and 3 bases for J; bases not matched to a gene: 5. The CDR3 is CASSSGGITDTQYF. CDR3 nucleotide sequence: TGTGCCAGCTCTAGCGGGGGAATAACAGATACGCAGTATTTT.

The CDR3 DNA reads TGTGCCAGCATACGGGATGGAACCGGGGAGCTGTTTTTT. It yields the protein CASIRDGTGELFF. V gene TRBV6-5 combines with J gene TRBJ2-2, with D possibly matching TRBD2 (5 bases). With 7 bases removed from V and 5 bases from J, the gap between germline ends came to 11 bases. There are 13 residues in the CDR3. Germline loops: CDR1 MNHEY, CDR2 SVGAGI.

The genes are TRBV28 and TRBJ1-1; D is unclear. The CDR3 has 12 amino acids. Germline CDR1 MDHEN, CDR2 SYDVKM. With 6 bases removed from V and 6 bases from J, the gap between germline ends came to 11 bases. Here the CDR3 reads CASSPMGSEAFF. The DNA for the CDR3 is TGTGCCAGCAGCCCTATGGGCTCTGAAGCTTTCTTT.

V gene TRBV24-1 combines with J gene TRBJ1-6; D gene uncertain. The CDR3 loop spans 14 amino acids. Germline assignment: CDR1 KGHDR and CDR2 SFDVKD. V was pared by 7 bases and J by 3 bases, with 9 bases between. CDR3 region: CATREASYNSPLHF. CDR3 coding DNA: TGTGCCACCAGGGAGGCAAGCTATAATTCACCCCTCCACTTT.